The text below deals with one T cell receptor (beta chain). Patients in Seattle were enrolled during active infection, then followed longitudinally. The sample is drawn from a study of blood T cell repertoires in COVID-19. In the study overall: Samples came from the United States, Italy and Spain, spanning acute and convalescent COVID-19. PBMCs, B-cell-depleted T cells, or T cells were the source of the cDNA or gDNA that made up the material.

In the authors' methods: Estimation of nucleated cell counts relied on the amplification of reference gene primers. The table came from immunoSEQ multiplex PCR; TCRdb's copy has only in-frame clones and leaves some out. V and J calls and clone size are given by that table; D and trimming were obtained from the DNA. The top ten clones hold over 8.5% of a sample with about 290,000 clones, roughly 91% of them seen once. The clonotype comes from a woman under 40 with COVID-19, enrolled during active disease. The material sequenced was peripheral blood.

CDR3 sequence reads: CASSLVGQGIVEQYF. The CDR3 region has the DNA TGTGCCAGCAGCTTAGTGGGACAGGGAATAGTCGAGCAGTACTTC. V usage is TRBV7-2 and J usage is TRBJ2-7; 9 nucleotides line up with TRBD1. With V trimmed by 1 base and J by 6 bases, 7 bases remained unmatched. CDR3 length equals 15 residues. The germline CDR1 and CDR2 sequences are SGHTA and FQGNSA.